These 29 T cell receptor beta chains were all obtained from the same sample, sequenced in a study of T cell repertoires in cytomegalovirus infection. TCRdb fed the reads into MiXCR, producing one record per CDR3 protein. The sample has approximately 990,000 distinct CDR3 sequences; approximately 31% are singletons. Their recognized antigens are unknown. The sequencing used cultured CD8+ T cells from PBMCs, collected from culture after CMV antigen stimulation. The receptors originated from a human donor in good health (CMV status not recorded). Some clones in this sample may be carry-over from other donors' samples.

In its sample, this clonotype was seen many times. The chain uses TRBV28 and TRBJ1-5; D uncertain. V was trimmed by 2 bases and J by 7 bases, leaving 9 bases between them. The CDR3 runs 13 residues. Germline assignment: CDR1 MDHEN and CDR2 SYDVKM. In DNA, the CDR3 is TGTGCCAGCAGTTTACCCTTAAGCCAGCCCCAGCATTTT. Translated, it gives CASSLPLSQPQHF.

V and J are TRBV2 and TRBJ1-1; 8 bases line up with TRBD1. Losses at the gene ends were 6 bases for V and 0 bases for J; bases not matched to a gene: 12. Germline V gene lookup returns CDR1 SNHLY and CDR2 FYNNEI. This CDR3 is built from 17 residues. This CDR3 is CASRGDSDRGMNTEAFF. The CDR3 DNA sequence: TGTGCCAGCAGGGGCGACTCCGACAGGGGTATGAACACTGAAGCTTTCTTT. Based on the CDR3 plus reference TRBV2 and TRBJ1-1, the full variable domain is EPEVTQTPSHQVTQMGQEVILRCVPISNHLYFYWYRQILGQKVEFLVSFYNNEISEKSEIFDDQFSVERPDGSNFTLKIRSTKLEDSAMYFCASRGDSDRGMNTEAFFGQGTRLTVV.

This clonotype was seen a few times. This chain uses TRBV19 with TRBJ2-1, with 9 nucleotides matching TRBD1. The V and J ends lost 6 bases and 0 bases, in that order; junction bases with no gene match: 6. This CDR3 comprises 16 residues. Germline V gene sequence: CDR1 LNHDA, CDR2 SQIVND (reference sequence). CDR3 sequence (DNA): TGTGCCAGTAGGGGACAGGGTTTGAGCTCCTACAATGAGCAGTTCTTC. The encoded protein is CASRGQGLSSYNEQFF.

This clonotype was seen at least ten times. The chain carries TRBV16 and TRBJ1-1; D is possibly TRBD1 (5 bases). Trimming removed 0 bases at V and 3 bases at J, with 8 bases between. The CDR3 extends over 14 amino acids. Germline CDR1 KGHSY, CDR2 FQNENV. For the CDR3, the DNA is TGTGCCAGCAGCCAATCCGCGGGGGACACTGAAGCTTTCTTT. Translating it yields CASSQSAGDTEAFF.

This clonotype occurred a few times. The rearrangement joins TRBV6-6 to TRBJ2-1; perhaps D is TRBD1 or TRBD2 (5 bases each). This CDR3 is built from 16 residues. Germline V CDR1 and CDR2: MNHNY, SVGAGI (reference sequence). V was shortened by 5 bases and J by 5 bases, with 19 bases between the two germline ends. CDR3 DNA: TGTGCCAGCAGTCACGAAGGCAGTTGGGGGAACAATGAGCAGTTCTTC. Its translation: CASSHEGSWGNNEQFF.

The J gene is TRBJ2-3, the V gene TRBV6-2 or TRBV6-3; D might be TRBD2 (6 bases). Trimming stripped 5 bases from V and 4 bases from J, with 13 bases between. The CDR3 runs 14 residues. The germline V gene encodes CDR1 MNHEY and CDR2 SVGEGT. The CDR3 sequence is CASSRSGESDTQYF. CDR3 in DNA: TGTGCCAGCAGTCGTAGCGGTGAATCAGATACGCAGTATTTT.

This clonotype has only a few counts. The V and J genes are TRBV10-3 and TRBJ2-7, with 11 bases aligning to TRBD1. Germline CDR1 is ENHRY and CDR2 is SYGVKD. The CDR3 length is 13 residues. The V gene end was trimmed by 7 bases and the J gene end by 5 bases; junction bases not matched to a gene: 4. The CDR3 coding sequence is TGTGCCATCAAAGGACAGGGGGCGGACGAGCAGTACGTC. Amino acid sequence: CAIKGQGADEQYV.

This clonotype showed up just once. The rearrangement joins TRBV2 to TRBJ2-4; a possible D gene is TRBD1 (6 bases). V lost 3 bases, J lost 5 bases, and 11 bases lay in between. CDR3 length equals 14 residues. CDR1 is SNHLY, CDR2 FYNNEI, per germline. The CDR3 protein is CASSEGAGENIQYF. The DNA for the CDR3 is TGTGCCAGCAGTGAGGGGGCAGGCGAAAACATTCAGTACTTC.

This clonotype occurred once. The chain is built from TRBV20-1 and TRBJ2-7, with a possible D match to TRBD2 (6 bases). Germline V lookup: CDR1 DFQATT, CDR2 SNEGSKA (reference sequence). The CDR3 extends over 13 amino acids. V lost 0 bases, J lost 4 bases, and 10 bases lay in between. The CDR3 DNA follows: TGCAGTGCTAGAGAGGCGGGAAGTTACGAGCAGTACGTC. Its protein product is CSAREAGSYEQYV.

This clonotype was counted many times. This chain links TRBV7-2 with TRBJ2-7; D gene unclear. Germline V gene data show CDR1 as SGHTA and CDR2 as FQGNSA. This CDR3 region has 12 residues. V was pared by 1 base and J by 6 bases, with 7 bases between. The CDR3 coding sequence is TGTGCCAGCAGCTTAGGCCCCCTCGAGCAGTACTTC. Encoded protein: CASSLGPLEQYF.

The rearrangement joins TRBV9 to TRBJ1-5; tentative D call: TRBD1 (5 bases). Germline V CDR1 and CDR2: SGDLS, YYNGEE. The V end was cut by 4 bases, the J end by 0 bases, with 14 bases between. This CDR3 spans 16 amino acids. DNA for the CDR3: TGTGCCAGCAGCCCCGGGGGTGCTACTAGCAATCAGCCCCAGCATTTT. It translates to CASSPGGATSNQPQHF.

In its sample, this clonotype was seen many times. J is TRBJ2-3 and V is TRBV7-8; 12 bases map to TRBD2. The CDR3 totals 21 residues. CDR1 is SGHVS and CDR2 is FQNEAQ in the germline V gene. V was clipped by 6 bases and J by 1 base; unmatched bases: 20. Here the CDR3 DNA reads TGTGCCAGCAGTAGAAGTCCTCTCGGGCTAGCGGGGGGGCGCGGCACAGATACGCAGTATTTT. Residues: CASSRSPLGLAGGRGTDTQYF.

The rearrangement joins TRBV7-8 to TRBJ2-2, with D possibly being TRBD1 (5 bases). The V end lost 5 bases, the J end lost 2 bases, and 12 bases lay between the germline ends. The CDR3 length is 15 residues. The germline gives CDR1 SGHVS, CDR2 FQNEAQ. CDR3 bases: TGTGCCAGCAGCCCTGAAAGGGGAAACACCGGGGAGCTGTTTTTT. The encoded protein is CASSPERGNTGELFF.

This clonotype showed up many times. This CDR3 reads CASSLVAGPEKLFF. The CDR3 DNA reads TGTGCCAGCAGCTTAGTTGCAGGACCCGAAAAACTGTTTTTT. The rearrangement joins TRBV7-2 to TRBJ1-4; no firm D call. The germline V and J ends were trimmed by 1 base and 8 bases, with 11 bases remaining between them. Germline CDR1 is SGHTA and CDR2 is FQGNSA. The CDR3 is 14 amino acids.

The chain recombines TRBV6-2 or TRBV6-3 with TRBJ1-5; 7 bases line up with TRBD1. This CDR3 has 17 residues. Germline CDR1 MNHEY, CDR2 SVGEGT. Trimming removed 0 bases from V and 1 base from J; junction bases left unmatched: 6. CDR3 sequence: CASSYSLRGLSNQPQHF. The CDR3 DNA reads as TGTGCCAGCAGTTACTCGCTCAGGGGGTTGAGCAATCAGCCCCAGCATTTT.

CDR3 loop: CASIQGTGEDQPQHF. The CDR3 region has the DNA TGTGCCAGCATCCAAGGGACAGGGGAGGATCAGCCCCAGCATTTT. This sequence joins TRBV7-6 and TRBJ1-5, with TRBD1 matching over 10 bases. The trim removed 7 bases at V and 5 bases at J, leaving 8 bases unmatched. CDR1 is SGHVS and CDR2 is FNYEAQ in the germline V gene. This CDR3 has 15 residues. The full variable domain, rest sourced from reference TRBV7-6 and TRBJ1-5, is GAGVSQSPRYKVTKRGQDVALRCDPISGHVSLYWYRQALGQGPEFLTYFNYEAQQDKSGLPNDRFSAERPEGSISTLTIQRTEQRDSAMYRCASIQGTGEDQPQHFGDGTRLSIL.

This clonotype was detected a few times. The rearrangement uses TRBV6-1 and TRBJ2-7; 8 bases are a match to TRBD1. In germline, CDR1 is MNHNS, CDR2 SASEGT. This CDR3 spans 15 amino acids. Trimming cost V 3 bases and J 2 bases; bases outside gene matches: 6. CDR3 nucleotides: TGTGCCAGCAGTGAGCAGGGGGCGCCCACCTACGAGCAGTACGTC. Translated, it gives CASSEQGAPTYEQYV.

This clonotype was observed a few times. The rearrangement uses TRBV2 and TRBJ2-1; 11 nucleotides align to TRBD2. V shed 10 bases, J shed 10 bases, and the junction held 3 bases outside the gene matches. In germline, CDR1 is SNHLY, CDR2 FYNNEI. CDR3 length: 11 residues. The CDR3 DNA is TGTGCCATTACTAGCGGGGGCGAGCAGTTCTTC. Translated: CAITSGGEQFF. Using reference TRBV2 and TRBJ2-1 for the parts outside the CDR3, the full variable domain is EPEVTQTPSHQVTQMGQEVILRCVPISNHLYFYWYRQILGQKVEFLVSFYNNEISEKSEIFDDQFSVERPDGSNFTLKIRSTKLEDSAMYFCAITSGGEQFFGPGTRLTVL.

The sample holds one count of this clonotype. One junction end disagrees with the germline gene, perhaps due to a read error. This rearrangement joins TRBV6-8 to TRBJ2-5; 8 bases map to TRBD2. This CDR3 spans 17 amino acids. From germline, CDR1 is MNHGY and CDR2 SAAAGT. The CDR3 here is CTSSPFPGLANQETQYF. DNA of the CDR3: TGTACCAGCAGTCCGTTTCCCGGACTAGCCAACCAAGAGACCCAGTACTTC.

The chain links TRBV2 to TRBJ2-1; 7 nucleotides align to TRBD1. The CDR3 is 13 amino acids. Germline V lookup: CDR1 SNHLY, CDR2 FYNNEI. V lost 8 bases and J lost 9; bases outside the gene matches: 10. CDR3 region: CASDRGTVGEQFF. In DNA form, the CDR3 reads TGTGCCAGCGATCGAGGGACAGTTGGTGAGCAGTTCTTC.

The V gene is TRBV6-1, the J gene TRBJ2-1; 11 bases agree with TRBD2. CDR1 and CDR2 from the germline V gene are MNHNS and SASEGT. The CDR3 spans 16 residues. The CDR3 bases are TGTGCTACCAAATGGCTAGCGGGGGGCCAGCGGGATGAGCAGTTCTTC. This gives the protein CATKWLAGGQRDEQFF.

The V call is TRBV4-1, the J call TRBJ2-1; D is possibly TRBD2 (6 bases). With 5 bases removed from V and 5 bases from J, the gap between germline ends came to 10 bases. The CDR3 loop spans 13 amino acids. Germline CDR1 and CDR2: MGHRA and YSYEKL. DNA for the CDR3: TGCGCCAGCAGCGCCGGGACTCACAATGAGCAGTTCTTC. The encoded protein is CASSAGTHNEQFF.

The chain uses TRBV15 and TRBJ2-7; 11 bases agree with TRBD1. CDR3 length: 16 amino acids. The germline V gene has CDR1 LNHNV and CDR2 YYDKDF (reference sequence). V was clipped by 1 base and J by 7 bases; unmatched bases: 9. The CDR3 loop is CATSRGSTGQGVEQYV. CDR3 bases: TGTGCCACCAGCAGAGGGTCGACGGGACAGGGGGTTGAGCAGTACGTC.

The table lists this clonotype with a few counts. V and J are TRBV7-6 and TRBJ1-6; maybe TRBD1 (5 bases). CDR3 length: 14 amino acids. Trimming cost V 4 bases and J 5 bases, with 9 bases left between them. Germline V gene sequence: CDR1 SGHVS, CDR2 FNYEAQ. The CDR3 DNA is TGTGCCAGCAGCTCTACAGGAAATAATTCACCCCTCCACTTT. Translated, it gives CASSSTGNNSPLHF.

The chain employs TRBV12-5 and TRBJ2-3, with 8 positions matching TRBD2. CDR1 LGHNT and CDR2 FRNRAP come from the germline V gene. This CDR3 region has 17 residues. After removal of 5 bases from V and 2 bases from J, the junction contained 12 bases not matched to a gene. DNA for the CDR3: TGTGCTAGTGGTCTGAGCGGGGGCCGCTTGAACACAGATACGCAGTATTTT. Its translation: CASGLSGGRLNTDTQYF.

The chain combines TRBV7-9 with TRBJ2-7; 7 bases are shared with TRBD2. The germline V gene has CDR1 SEHNR and CDR2 FQNEAQ (reference sequence). Germline trimming cut 5 bases from V and 6 bases from J; bases unmatched to any gene: 4. The CDR3 sequence is 12 residues long. The CDR3 is CASSVRTSEQYV. For the CDR3, the DNA is TGTGCCAGCAGCGTGCGGACTAGCGAGCAGTACGTC.

The chain recombines TRBV14 with TRBJ2-3; D is unclear. CDR3 length equals 12 residues. V lost 1 base to trimming and J lost 6 bases, with 5 bases between them. Germline loops: CDR1 SGHDN, CDR2 FVKESK. Written as DNA, the CDR3 is TGTGCCAGCAGCCAAGTGATCGATACGCAGTATTTT. It codes for CASSQVIDTQYF.

This clonotype was seen a handful of times. The rearrangement links TRBV7-6 to TRBJ2-1, with TRBD2 matching 8 bases. The CDR3 has 11 amino acids. Germline CDR1 is SGHVS and CDR2 is FNYEAQ. J gave up 10 bases and V 6 bases, and 2 bases lay outside the gene matches. The CDR3: CASSAGGEQFF. CDR3 sequence (DNA): TGTGCCAGCAGTGCGGGGGGAGAGCAGTTCTTC.

The rearrangement links TRBV9 to TRBJ2-5, with D possibly TRBD1 on 5 matching bases. This CDR3 has 16 amino acids. Germline CDR1 reads SGDLS; CDR2 reads YYNGEE. Trimming removed 3 bases at V and 1 base at J, with 16 bases between. CDR3 region: CASSAAPQGFQETQYF. CDR3 DNA sequence: TGTGCCAGCAGCGCGGCTCCGCAGGGTTTCCAAGAGACCCAGTACTTC.